The present T cell receptor (beta chain) was sequenced within a study of T cells after somatic rescue of genetic block. Generated by immunoSEQ multiplex PCR, the TCRdb table keeps only in-frame clones and is missing some. The sample records tens of thousands of clones, around 90% being singletons. This receptor was identified in a man aged 30 to 39. The specimen was peripheral blood mononuclear cells (PBMCs).

In DNA, the CDR3 is TGTGCCAGCAGTGATCCTTTGTGGACCGCGGGGAATGAGCAGTTCTTC. It specifies CASSDPLWTAGNEQFF. The chain employs TRBV6-1 and TRBJ2-1; D may be TRBD2 (6 bases). The CDR3 consists of 16 residues. Trimming took 3 bases from V and 7 from J, leaving 19 bases between them. Looked up from germline, CDR1 is MNHNS and CDR2 is SASEGT.